This TCR beta chain was sequenced in a study of post-analysis software for immune sequencing data. For the study at large: The disease courses spanned relapsing-remitting, secondary progressive and progressive-relapsing forms of multiple sclerosis.

The CDR3 is 15 residues long. Germline V gene lookup returns CDR1 SGHRS and CDR2 YFSETQ. V lost 4 bases to trimming and J lost 5 bases, with 18 bases between them. TCR beta libraries were prepared from cDNA with unique molecular identifiers. Using its own MiXCR run on the PCR reads, TCRdb lists one record per CDR3 protein. The table has about 460,000 distinct CDR3 sequences, around 40% seen once. Points from the study as a whole: Several TRBV segments were more frequent in patients than controls; TRBV5-6, TRBV5-1 and TRBV20-1 belonged to this group.

Comments on this clonotype: The antigen remains undetermined.

Specimen: blood. The TCR comes from a girl aged 5-17 years with multiple sclerosis. The rearrangement joins TRBV5-1 to TRBJ1-2; a weak D match, TRBD1 (6 bases). The DNA for the CDR3 is TGCGCCAGCAGCCCCATGCCGGCAGGGGTATATGGCTACACCTTC. Protein: CASSPMPAGVYGYTF.